The 31 T cell receptor beta chains reported below all come from one sample, sequenced in a study of T cells in Graves' hyperthyroidism and ophthalmopathy. Authors of the study amplified TCR beta CDR3 regions from RNA transcripts. The study used the HTBI primer set for a first-round RT-PCR of the TCR CDR3. TCRdb fed the multiplex PCR reads into MiXCR, producing one record per CDR3 protein. Of fewer than 650,000 distinct CDR3 sequences detected, about 14% appear once; the ten largest clones hold roughly 7%. The sample taken for sequencing was blood. Receptors originate from a woman aged 18-29 years with Graves' ophthalmopathy.

This clonotype came up many times. V is TRBV11-3 and J is TRBJ2-3; D ambiguous. The CDR3 is 16 residues long. Germline values: CDR1 SGHNT, CDR2 YENEEA. The V end lost 5 bases, the J end lost 3 bases, and 18 bases lay between the germline ends. CDR3 in DNA: TGTGCCAGCAGCGCCCAACTCACACGAAGGACAGATACGCAGTATTTT. It yields the protein CASSAQLTRRTDTQYF.

This clonotype was seen a handful of times. This sequence joins TRBV28 and TRBJ1-4; TRBD1 aligns across 8 bases. The CDR3 contains 14 residues. J lost 3 bases, V lost 4 bases, and 1 base had no gene match. Germline V gene sequence: CDR1 MDHEN, CDR2 SYDVKM. This chain's CDR3 is CASSWDRSNEKLFF. In DNA form, the CDR3 reads TGTGCCAGCAGTTGGGACAGGTCTAATGAAAAACTGTTTTTT.

In nucleotides, the CDR3 is TGTGCCAGCAGTTCCCACGGACAGCCTAGCCCAGCCTACGAGCAGTACTTC. Protein sequence: CASSSHGQPSPAYEQYF. The chain recombines TRBV6-5 with TRBJ2-7, with D perhaps matching TRBD1 (6 bases). Trimming removed 4 bases at V and 2 bases at J, with 21 bases between. CDR1 and CDR2 from the germline V gene are MNHEY and SVGAGI. This CDR3 spans 17 amino acids.

There are a few counts of this clonotype. This chain links TRBV27 with TRBJ1-1; TRBD1 might be the D (6 bases). This CDR3 contains 16 residues. The germline CDR1 and CDR2 sequences are MNHEY and SMNVEV (reference sequence). Between the trimmed V and J ends, which lost 2 bases and 0 bases, there was a span of 13 bases. The CDR3 sequence is CASSLRTDRMNTEAFF. CDR3 bases: TGTGCCAGCAGTTTAAGGACAGATCGAATGAACACTGAAGCTTTCTTT.

V is TRBV14 and J is TRBJ2-1; 8 positions agree with TRBD1. The V gene end was trimmed by 2 bases and the J gene end by 6 bases; junction bases not matched to a gene: 3. Per germline, CDR1 SGHDN and CDR2 FVKESK. This CDR3 is 14 amino acids long. CDR3 DNA sequence: TGTGCCAGCAGCCAACTACAGGGGGGCAATGAGCAGTTCTTC. This translates into CASSQLQGGNEQFF.

This chain connects TRBV29-1 to TRBJ2-2; tentative D call: TRBD2 (7 bases). The germline CDR1 and CDR2 sequences are SQVTM and ANQGSEA. The CDR3 runs to 14 residues. Trimming left V 4 bases short and J 3 bases short, with 12 bases between. This CDR3 is CSVGGGTHTGELFF. Here the CDR3 DNA reads TGCAGCGTTGGGGGGGGGACACACACCGGGGAGCTGTTTTTT.

Ten or more counts support this clonotype. A junction end diverges from the germline sequence, so it may reflect a read error. This chain joins TRBV3-1 and TRBJ2-5, with a weak D call TRBD2 (7 bases). CDR3 length equals 13 residues. Germline values: CDR1 LGHDT, CDR2 YNNKEL (reference sequence). The CDR3 loop is CASSQEGAGDRHF. Written as DNA, the CDR3 is TGTGCCAGCAGCCAAGAGGGGGCGGGAGACCGGCACTTC.

This clonotype came up many times. The chain couples TRBV3-1 to TRBJ1-6, with D hard to call. This CDR3 spans 15 amino acids. Looked up from germline, CDR1 is LGHDT and CDR2 is YNNKEL (reference sequence). V lost 4 bases to trimming and J lost 7 bases, with 14 bases between them. This CDR3 reads CASSPSERRNSPLHF. Written as DNA, the CDR3 is TGTGCCAGCAGCCCCTCGGAGAGAAGAAATTCACCCCTCCACTTT. Drawing the rest from reference TRBV3-1 and TRBJ1-6, the complete variable domain is DTAVSQTPKYLVTQMGNDKSIKCEQNLGHDTMYWYKQDSKKFLKIMFSYNNKELIINETVPNRFSPKSPDKAHLNLHINSLELGDSAVYFCASSPSERRNSPLHFGNGTRLTVT.

There are many counts of this clonotype. The rearrangement uses TRBV3-1 and TRBJ1-5, with 7 bases aligning to TRBD1. Per the germline V gene, CDR1 is LGHDT and CDR2 is YNNKEL (reference sequence). The CDR3 is 15 residues long. Trimming at V came to 5 bases and at J to 0 bases, leaving 4 bases not matched to a gene. CDR3 DNA: TGTGCCAGCAGCTTAGACAGGGCTAGCAATCAGCCCCAGCATTTT. This encodes CASSLDRASNQPQHF.

This clonotype has ten or more counts. J is TRBJ1-5 and V is TRBV20-1; D perhaps matches TRBD1 (6 bases). The germline CDR1 and CDR2 sequences are DFQATT and SNEGSKA (reference sequence). The CDR3 spans 13 residues. V lost 5 bases to trimming and J lost 7 bases, with 15 bases between them. CDR3 protein: CSARKGTKQPQHF. The CDR3 region has the DNA TGCAGTGCTCGTAAAGGGACAAAACAGCCCCAGCATTTT.

This rearrangement joins TRBV19 to TRBJ1-2; D unclear. Germline CDR1 is LNHDA and CDR2 is SQIVND (reference sequence). The CDR3 contains 13 residues. The V gene lost 5 bases and the J gene lost 8 bases, with 15 bases spanning the gap. The CDR3 bases are TGTGCCAGTAGTCCAGACCCCTATACGGGCTACACCTTC. It translates to CASSPDPYTGYTF.

Note on this clonotype: A much more abundant neighbour one base away suggests this may be a read error. The chain carries TRBV24-1 and TRBJ1-2; maybe TRBD1 (5 bases). The CDR3 length is 13 residues. Germline V gene sequence: CDR1 KGHDR, CDR2 SFDVKD. CDR3 nucleotide sequence: TGTGCCACCAATGATTTGCATTGGGGCGGCTACACCTTC. It encodes CATNDLHWGGYTF.

This rearrangement joins TRBV12-3 or TRBV12-4 to TRBJ2-1; 10 nucleotides match TRBD2. V shed 7 bases and J 0 bases; nucleotides not matched to a gene: 21. The CDR3 contains 21 residues. DNA for the CDR3: TGTGCCAGCAAACCCCACCCGGAACTAGCGGGATCGCGGAGCTCCTACAATGAGCAGTTCTTC. Amino acids: CASKPHPELAGSRSSYNEQFF.

The V and J genes are TRBV24-1 and TRBJ2-2, with no clear D. Germline V lookup: CDR1 KGHDR, CDR2 SFDVKD. The V end was cut by 7 bases, the J end by 2 bases, with 7 bases between. This CDR3 is 13 amino acids long. CDR3 in DNA: TGTGCCACCAGGGACCTCAACACCGGGGAGCTGTTTTTT. This encodes CATRDLNTGELFF.

The chain combines TRBV7-9 with TRBJ2-6, with 8 nucleotides matching TRBD2. The V gene's germline CDR1 is SEHNR and CDR2 FQNEAQ (reference sequence). Trimming removed 5 bases from V and 3 bases from J; junction bases left unmatched: 18. CDR3 length equals 20 residues. For the CDR3, the DNA is TGTGCCAGCAGCCCCATATTGGGCGGGGGGTTTTCATTTGGGGCCAACGTCCTGACTTTC. Encoded protein: CASSPILGGGFSFGANVLTF.

At least ten counts were recorded for this clonotype. The chain links TRBV11-1 to TRBJ2-7; D is undetermined. This CDR3 spans 13 amino acids. Trimming shortened V by 6 bases and J by 2 bases, and 11 bases separated the two germline ends. Germline CDR1 and CDR2: SGHAT and FQDESV (reference sequence). CDR3 sequence (DNA): TGTGCCAGCAGTCACAATGAGGCCTACGAGCAGTACTTC. This sequence encodes CASSHNEAYEQYF.

This clonotype came up many times. V is TRBV19 and J is TRBJ2-1, with TRBD2 identical over 9 bases. This CDR3 has 16 residues. J was trimmed by 7 bases and V by 4 bases; bases with no gene match: 11. CDR1 LNHDA and CDR2 SQIVND come from the germline V gene (reference sequence). CDR3 loop: CASSTSHSGSGNEQFF. The DNA of the CDR3 is TGTGCCAGTAGTACCTCACATAGCGGGAGTGGAAATGAGCAGTTCTTC.

The chain uses TRBV5-4 and TRBJ2-5, with D perhaps being TRBD1 or TRBD2 (6 bases each). This CDR3 has 16 amino acids. Germline-derived CDR1 and CDR2 are SGHNT and YYREEE (reference sequence). The V gene lost 4 bases and the J gene lost 0 bases, with 16 bases spanning the gap. The CDR3 DNA follows: TGTGCCAGCAGCCCCCTAGGGGGGCGCCACCAAGAGACCCAGTACTTC. The encoded protein is CASSPLGGRHQETQYF.

In its sample, this clonotype was seen many times. V gene TRBV28 combines with J gene TRBJ1-4; no definite D call. Deletions cut 5 bases from V and 7 bases from J, with 14 bases between. In germline, CDR1 is MDHEN, CDR2 SYDVKM. The CDR3 contains 14 residues. DNA for the CDR3: TGTGCCAGCAGTACCAAAAACTGGGGTGAAAAACTGTTTTTT. This sequence encodes CASSTKNWGEKLFF.

To note about this clonotype: A much larger clone lies one base from this, so it may be a read error. The CDR3 here is CASSARLAYNEQFF. The CDR3 bases are TGTGCCAGCAGCGCCCGACTAGCGTACAATGAGCAGTTCTTC. The V call is TRBV11-3, the J call TRBJ2-1; 8 bases line up with TRBD2. CDR3 length equals 14 residues. Germline V gene lookup returns CDR1 SGHNT and CDR2 YENEEA. V was pared by 5 bases and J by 4 bases, with 4 bases of the junction left unmatched.

This clonotype was recorded many times. The rearrangement joins TRBV7-9 to TRBJ1-1, with 7 bases that match TRBD1. Germline V gene lookup returns CDR1 SEHNR and CDR2 FQNEAQ (reference sequence). The CDR3 runs 17 residues. The V and J ends lost 2 bases and 0 bases, in that order; junction bases with no gene match: 9. The CDR3 DNA is TGTGCCAGCAGCTTAACGGGCAGGGGGTACATGAACACTGAAGCTTTCTTT. It yields the protein CASSLTGRGYMNTEAFF.

This clonotype was counted at least ten times. The chain uses TRBV2 and TRBJ2-1; D is possibly TRBD1 (6 bases). The V and J ends lost 3 bases and 5 bases respectively, with 11 bases between them. Per germline, CDR1 SNHLY and CDR2 FYNNEI. CDR3 size: 14 residues. The CDR3 region is CASSEQGLNNEQFF. The CDR3 nucleotides are TGTGCCAGCAGTGAGCAGGGGCTCAACAATGAGCAGTTCTTC.

About this clonotype itself: A much bigger clone sits one base away, suggesting this may be a read error. This chain joins TRBV12-3 or TRBV12-4 and TRBJ2-7, with TRBD1 as a possible D gene (6 bases). The V end lost 7 bases, the J end lost 0 bases, and 19 bases lay between the germline ends. The CDR3 totals 16 residues. CDR3 bases: TGTGCCAGCAACAGGGCTGCATCACGGAGCTCCTACGAGCAGTACTTC. Its translation is CASNRAASRSSYEQYF.

This clonotype was seen repeatedly, ten times or more. The chain carries TRBV27 and TRBJ2-1; possibly TRBD1 for D (6 bases). V was clipped by 6 bases and J by 0 bases, with 27 bases between them. CDR1 is MNHEY, CDR2 SMNVEV, per germline (reference sequence). The CDR3 sequence is 20 residues long. For the CDR3, the DNA is TGTGCCAGCAGGCGCCAGGTCCGTCCAGGGGCTGGGAGCTCCTACAATGAGCAGTTCTTC. Translation: CASRRQVRPGAGSSYNEQFF.

This clonotype was detected ten times or more. This chain links TRBV28 with TRBJ2-3; D unresolved. This CDR3 has 13 residues. V was clipped by 2 bases and J by 7 bases, with 10 bases between them. Per the germline V gene, CDR1 is MDHEN and CDR2 is SYDVKM. The CDR3 loop is CASSLLDWHTQYF. CDR3 coding DNA: TGTGCCAGCAGTTTACTAGACTGGCATACGCAGTATTTT.

This clonotype was found many times. CDR3 DNA sequence: TGTGCCAGCAGTTCCTTTCTTCCAGGGAACTATGGCTACACCTTC. Translated: CASSSFLPGNYGYTF. The V gene is TRBV12-3 or TRBV12-4, the J gene TRBJ1-2; tentative D call: TRBD1 (5 bases). There are 15 residues in the CDR3. Between the trimmed V and J ends, which lost 4 bases and 2 bases, there was a span of 14 bases.

This clonotype has a count of ten or more. The chain is built from TRBV14 and TRBJ2-1, with D possibly being TRBD2 (6 bases). This CDR3 is built from 16 residues. V was pared by 6 bases and J by 1 base, with 16 bases between. Germline CDR1 and CDR2: SGHDN and FVKESK. CDR3 DNA: TGTGCCAGCAGGGGTGTGCGGGAATTTTCCTACAATGAGCAGTTCTTC. Protein: CASRGVREFSYNEQFF. The full variable domain, with the rest looked up from reference TRBV14 and TRBJ2-1, is EAGVTQFPSHSVIEKGQTVTLRCDPISGHDNLYWYRRVMGKEIKFLLHFVKESKQDESGMPNNRFLAERTGGTYSTLKVQPAELEDSGVYFCASRGVREFSYNEQFFGPGTRLTVL.

Worth noting for this clonotype: This could be a read error, since a much larger clone is one nucleotide away. This sequence joins TRBV11-2 and TRBJ1-2, with TRBD1 as a possible D gene (6 bases). Trimming removed 5 bases at V and 3 bases at J, with 25 bases between. The CDR3 spans 18 residues. Per germline, CDR1 SGHAT and CDR2 FQNNGV. CDR3 amino acids: CASSRAFKYRVGDYGYTF. Here the CDR3 DNA reads TGTGCCAGCAGCCGGGCTTTCAAATACAGGGTGGGGGACTATGGCTACACCTTC.

On this clonotype: Being one base from a much bigger clone, this may be a read error. The gene calls are TRBV11-3 and TRBJ1-2; 8 nucleotides line up with TRBD1. V dropped 8 bases and J dropped 7; count of bases not matched to a gene: 15. The CDR3 is 15 residues long. Per the germline V gene, CDR1 is SGHNT and CDR2 is YENEEA. The CDR3 region has the DNA TGTGCCAGCGGCGACGCCGGGACAGGAGCGGGTGGCTACACCTTC. Its protein product is CASGDAGTGAGGYTF.

This clonotype was detected a few times. The chain joins TRBV5-6 to TRBJ1-2, with 7 bases matching TRBD1. This CDR3 contains 13 residues. Trimming removed 6 bases from V and 3 bases from J; junction bases left unmatched: 5. From germline, CDR1 is SGHDT and CDR2 YYEEEE. For the CDR3, the DNA is TGTGCCAGCATCCCCAGGGGGGACTATGGCTACACCTTC. Translation: CASIPRGDYGYTF.

In the case of this clonotype: A much larger clone lies one base from this, so it may be a read error. The chain is built from TRBV27 and TRBJ2-3, with unresolved D. The ends were cut back, 5 bases at V and 0 bases at J, with 12 bases in the middle. The germline CDR1 and CDR2 sequences are MNHEY and SMNVEV (reference sequence). The CDR3 totals 15 residues. For the CDR3, the DNA is TGTGCCAGCAGTCCCTGGAAGGCTAGCACAGATACGCAGTATTTT. Residues: CASSPWKASTDTQYF.